The present entry profiles one TCR beta chain with its context. Its antigen is unidentified. This entry belongs to a study of T cells in tuberculosis. Study-wide results and caveats: Active tuberculosis alpha repertoires lay closer to GMM-specific TCRs than controls'.

Trimming shortened V by 3 bases and J by 5 bases, and 20 bases separated the two germline ends. CDR1 is SGDLS and CDR2 is YYNGEE in the germline V gene. The CDR3 spans 16 residues. The protocol was immunoSEQ multiplex PCR, while the TCRdb copy is restricted to in-frame clones and leaves out a portion. Of about 25,000 clones detected, around 95% appear once; the ten largest clones hold about 8.6%. The sequence came from a donor between 5 and 29 years old with latent tuberculosis or without tuberculosis infection. The chain recombines TRBV9 with TRBJ1-1; a possible D gene is TRBD1 (6 bases). Sample: PBMCs. CDR3 nucleotide sequence: TGTGCCAGCAGCGCTACTCACAGGGCGGTTGGAACTGAAGCTTTCTTT. It codes for CASSATHRAVGTEAFF.